Each of the 8 T cell receptor beta chains below was sequenced from the same sample in a study of OX40 agonist ivuxolimab in advanced cancers. Only in-frame clones appear in the TCRdb table, and some are missing; sequencing was by immunoSEQ multiplex PCR. The data show roughly 38,000 clones, with about 85% seen just once and around 2.7% held by the top ten. The sample was CD4+ or CD8+ T cells sorted from blood, taken in a trial of the OX40 agonist ivuxolimab. All receptors come from an adult with an advanced solid tumor such as melanoma, head and neck, liver or kidney cancer.

J is TRBJ2-3 and V is TRBV28; a weak D match, TRBD2 (5 bases). The CDR3 length is 13 residues. Trimming took 8 bases from V and 6 from J, leaving 15 bases between them. Germline V gene sequence: CDR1 MDHEN, CDR2 SYDVKM. The CDR3 loop reads CASGWTFQDTQYF. CDR3 DNA sequence: TGTGCCAGCGGGTGGACTTTTCAGGATACGCAGTATTTT.

This clone appeared a single time. The chain employs TRBV13 and TRBJ2-7; 8 nucleotides align to TRBD1. Germline V gene data show CDR1 as PRHDT and CDR2 as FYEKMQ (reference sequence). V lost 5 bases to trimming and J lost 7 bases; unmatched junction nucleotides: 7. The CDR3 is 13 residues long. In DNA form, the CDR3 reads TGTGCCAGCAGCCCTCGGACAGGGTTTGAGCAGTACTTC. Amino acid sequence: CASSPRTGFEQYF. Full variable domain (remainder filled in from reference TRBV13 and TRBJ2-7): AAGVIQSPRHLIKEKRETATLKCYPIPRHDTVYWYQQGPGQDPQFLISFYEKMQSDKGSIPDRFSAQQFSDYHSELNMSSLELGDSALYFCASSPRTGFEQYFGPGTRLTVT.

DNA of the CDR3: TGTGCCAGCAGTTTACGTGGGGGCGCGGCGAACACTGAAGCTTTCTTT. Translating gives CASSLRGGAANTEAFF. This chain connects TRBV27 to TRBJ1-1, with D tentatively TRBD1 (6 bases). This CDR3 comprises 16 residues. Trimming left V 2 bases short and J 1 base short, with 14 bases between. Per the germline V gene, CDR1 is MNHEY and CDR2 is SMNVEV (reference sequence).

The gene calls are TRBV11-2 and TRBJ2-1, with 9 bases fitting TRBD1. Germline V gene lookup returns CDR1 SGHAT and CDR2 FQNNGV. With 6 bases clipped from V and 6 bases from J, the junction kept 18 bases outside the gene matches. This CDR3 spans 18 amino acids. The CDR3 DNA sequence: TGTGCCAGCAGATCGATTATACAGGGGACAGGGTTGACCAATGAGCAGTTCTTC. This encodes CASRSIIQGTGLTNEQFF.

The chain joins TRBV19 to TRBJ1-3, with D possibly being TRBD1 (5 bases). This CDR3 contains 15 residues. CDR1 LNHDA and CDR2 SQIVND come from the germline V gene (reference sequence). With 3 bases removed from V and 4 bases from J, the gap between germline ends came to 13 bases. The CDR3 here is CASSMQGLRGNTIYF. In DNA form, the CDR3 reads TGTGCCAGTAGTATGCAGGGATTGAGGGGAAACACCATATATTTT.

The V gene is TRBV6-4, the J gene TRBJ2-2; D remains unclear. There are 12 residues in the CDR3. CDR1 is MRHNA, CDR2 SNTAGT, per germline. Between the trimmed V and J ends, which lost 2 bases and 2 bases, there was a span of 0 bases. The CDR3 nucleotides read TGTGCCAGCAGTGACAACACCGGGGAGCTGTTTTTT. This codes for CASSDNTGELFF.

This clone was observed a handful of times. The chain joins TRBV6-1 to TRBJ2-7; unclear D gene. Trimming stripped 7 bases from V and 1 base from J, with 5 bases between. CDR1 is MNHNS, CDR2 SASEGT, per germline. The CDR3 totals 11 residues. The CDR3 here is CASTLSYEQYF. The CDR3 coding sequence is TGTGCCAGCACACTTTCCTACGAGCAGTACTTC.

The CDR3 nucleotides are TGTGCCAGCAGCAAAGGGACTAGCGGATATAGCACAGATACGCAGTATTTT. Protein sequence: CASSKGTSGYSTDTQYF. The chain joins TRBV11-2 to TRBJ2-3, with 11 nucleotides matching TRBD2. The CDR3 is 17 residues long. Trimming removed 5 bases from V and 0 bases from J; junction bases left unmatched: 7. CDR1 is SGHAT, CDR2 FQNNGV, per germline.